This is a list of T cell receptor beta chains from one sample in a study of control samples from healthy donors and cancer patients. Only in-frame clones appear in the TCRdb table, and some are missing; sequencing was by immunoSEQ multiplex PCR. The sample includes about 97,000 clones, roughly 91% of them seen just once. The sequencing input was blood. The source of these receptors is a man aged 25-45 years in good health. The CDR3 runs from the conserved cysteine through the conserved F or W.

v_gene	j_gene	CDR3aa
TRBV5-8	TRBJ2-3	CASSFGGGASDTQYF
TRBV24-1	TRBJ2-1	CATSDLTLGQGYSQFF
TRBV11-2	TRBJ2-7	CASRQSPGGTYEQYF
TRBV11-2	TRBJ2-5	CASSLFGETQYF
TRBV7-9	TRBJ1-3	CASRHTGVRSAGNTIYF
TRBV6-5	TRBJ2-3	CASSYSLGRITDTQYF
TRBV7-9	TRBJ1-5	CASGQDSNQPQHF
TRBV5-4	TRBJ2-1	CASSMPGTRIYNEQFF
TRBV28	TRBJ1-4	CATRIRIGSSPVLEKLFF
TRBV5-4	TRBJ2-1	CASRYDRRDEQFF
TRBV5-1	TRBJ2-7	CASSLGPSDNEQYF
TRBV5-4	TRBJ2-1	CASSSPGLADGEQFF
TRBV28	TRBJ2-1	CASTLRDRPPSGSTNEQFF
TRBV10-1	TRBJ1-1	CASSASGSVNTEAFF
TRBV18	TRBJ1-6	CASSPTTGYNSPLHF
TRBV19	TRBJ2-1	CASSIRDGGQFF
TRBV9	TRBJ2-1	CASSPPGVGLEEFF
TRBV7-7	TRBJ2-6	CASSLWFGQEMSSGANVLTF
TRBV9	TRBJ1-5	CASSVGDDYSNQPQHF
TRBV25-1	TRBJ1-6	CASSPVFLNSPLHF
TRBV27	TRBJ1-2	CASSTLGGQNYGYTF
TRBV24-1	TRBJ2-3	CATSDPWGQGVADTQYF
TRBV5-6	TRBJ2-6	CASSLERGQGATGANVLTF
TRBV12-3/TRBV12-4	TRBJ1-1	CASRAGTEAFF
TRBV21-1	TRBJ1-6	CASTGEGNNSPLHF
TRBV7-9	TRBJ1-5	CASSSGGYGGQPQHF
TRBV28	TRBJ2-2	CASSHRRQNTGELFF
TRBV3-1/TRBV3-2	TRBJ2-5	CASSQNAETQYF
TRBV2	TRBJ1-6	CASSGKNSPLHF
TRBV2	TRBJ2-4	CASSGDRLDIQYF
TRBV28	TRBJ2-3	CASSLRQGPDTQYF
TRBV6-6	TRBJ1-4	CASSRRDRLNEKLFF
TRBV5-4	TRBJ2-1	CASSLDGKAYNEQFF
TRBV5-1	TRBJ2-7	CASSRGTGGSYEQYF
TRBV12-5	TRBJ2-5	CASGLFNGWQETQYF
TRBV7-9	TRBJ1-1	CASSHPVGAQQNTEAFF
TRBV30	TRBJ2-4	CAWDKSQGANIQYF
TRBV21-1	TRBJ2-3	CASSNCTQVENPVLQGNHIDTQYF
TRBV7-2	TRBJ2-1	CASSLTGLAGTEQFF
TRBV5-1	TRBJ2-2	CASRKQDKPNTGELFF
TRBV24-1	TRBJ2-1	CATSLADNEQFF
TRBV29-1	TRBJ1-5	CSVIGQQTNSNQPQHF
TRBV19	TRBJ1-1	CASSITGGAEAFF
TRBV4-1	TRBJ2-7	CASSQDHSLAGVNEQYF
TRBV7-8	TRBJ1-5	CASSLGGRQPQHF